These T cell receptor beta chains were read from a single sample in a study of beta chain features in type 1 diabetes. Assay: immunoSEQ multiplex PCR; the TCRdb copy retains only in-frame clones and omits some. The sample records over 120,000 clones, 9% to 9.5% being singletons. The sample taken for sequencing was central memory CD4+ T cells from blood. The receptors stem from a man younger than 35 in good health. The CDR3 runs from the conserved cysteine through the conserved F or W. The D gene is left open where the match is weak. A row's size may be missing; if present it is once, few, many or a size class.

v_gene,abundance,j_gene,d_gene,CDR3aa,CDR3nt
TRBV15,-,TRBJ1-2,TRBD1,CATSRGTQGANYGYTF,TGTGCCACCAGCAGAGGAACACAGGGGGCGAACTATGGCTACACCTTC
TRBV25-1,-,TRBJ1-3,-,CASSDSGSGNTIYF,TGTGCCAGCAGTGACAGTGGCTCTGGAAACACCATATATTTT
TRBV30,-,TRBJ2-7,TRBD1,CAFVGQGYEQYF,TGTGCCTTCGTGGGACAGGGCTACGAGCAGTACTTC
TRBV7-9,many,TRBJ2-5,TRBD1,CASSSLAGGGVGETQYF,TGTGCCAGCAGCTCCCTCGCAGGGGGTGGAGTAGGCGAGACCCAGTACTTC
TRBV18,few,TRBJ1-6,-,CASSRGTGEDSPLHF,TGTGCCAGCTCGCGCGGGACGGGTGAGGATTCACCCCTCCACTTT
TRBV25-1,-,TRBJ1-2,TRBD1,CASNPRQGVVYGYTF,TGTGCCAGCAATCCCCGGCAGGGGGTGGTCTATGGCTACACCTTC
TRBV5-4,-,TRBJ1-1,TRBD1,CASSRTFSMGQSNTEAFF,TGTGCCAGCAGCCGTACATTTTCGATGGGACAGTCGAACACTGAAGCTTTCTTT
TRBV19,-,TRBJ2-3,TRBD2,CASSITSGTDTQYF,TGTGCCAGTAGTATTACTAGCGGGACAGATACGCAGTATTTT
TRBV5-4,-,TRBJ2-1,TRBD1,CASSWDRGTNEQFF,TGTGCCAGCAGCTGGGACAGGGGGACCAATGAGCAGTTCTTC
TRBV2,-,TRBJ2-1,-,CASSLDPGNEQFF,TGTGCCAGCAGTCTGGACCCGGGGAATGAGCAGTTCTTC
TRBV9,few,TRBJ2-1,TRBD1,CASSVGVGDRRSYNEQFF,TGTGCCAGCAGCGTAGGGGTGGGGGACAGGCGATCCTACAATGAGCAGTTCTTC
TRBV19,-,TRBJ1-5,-,CASSKTGLRQPQHF,TGTGCCAGTAGCAAAACGGGGTTGAGACAGCCCCAGCATTTT
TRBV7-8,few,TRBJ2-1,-,CASSPRLTGQFF,TGTGCCAGCAGCCCTAGGCTGACGGGGCAGTTCTTC
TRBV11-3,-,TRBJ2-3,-,CASSLGGADTQYF,TGTGCCAGCAGCTTAGGGGGGGCAGATACGCAGTATTTT
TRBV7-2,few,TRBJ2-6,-,CASGGFGANVLTF,TGTGCCAGCGGAGGATTTGGGGCCAACGTCCTGACTTTC
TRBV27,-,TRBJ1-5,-,CASSFLRVGYSNQPQHF,TGTGCCAGCAGTTTTCTCAGGGTTGGGTATAGCAATCAGCCCCAGCATTTT
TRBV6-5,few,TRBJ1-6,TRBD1,CASIRGLSPLHF,TGTGCCAGCATCAGGGGGCTATCACCCCTCCACTTT